This TCR beta chain stems from a study of T cells in Graves' hyperthyroidism and ophthalmopathy. This clonotype occurred many times. The study included ophthalmopathy patients with Clinical Activity Score at least 3, NOSPECS grade at least 4 and duration under 3 months. PBMCs were collected from an approximately 9.3 ml volume of fresh peripheral blood. Amplification of TCR beta CDR3 regions used RNA as the template. The TCR CDR3 was amplified in a first-round RT-PCR using the HTBI primer set. Each CDR3 protein is one row after TCRdb ran MiXCR on the multiplex PCR reads. The sample has 700,000 or so distinct CDR3 sequences, more than 12% seen once. Looked up from germline, CDR1 is LGHDT and CDR2 is YNNKEL (reference sequence). The V and J ends lost 3 bases and 8 bases respectively, with 10 bases between them. This CDR3 spans 12 amino acids.

The chain joins TRBV3-1 to TRBJ1-1, with D possibly TRBD1 on 5 matching bases. The origin of this receptor is a woman aged 45-65 years with Graves' ophthalmopathy. Material: blood. The CDR3 DNA is TGTGCCAGCAGCCAGGCATCAGGGGAAGCTTTCTTT. Protein sequence: CASSQASGEAFF. Using reference TRBV3-1 and TRBJ1-1 for the parts outside the CDR3, the full variable domain is DTAVSQTPKYLVTQMGNDKSIKCEQNLGHDTMYWYKQDSKKFLKIMFSYNNKELIINETVPNRFSPKSPDKAHLNLHINSLELGDSAVYFCASSQASGEAFFGQGTRLTVV.